The clone carrying this T cell receptor beta chain has only a few counts. What it recognizes is unknown. The data are from a study of T cells after yellow fever vaccination. The overall study: The fractions with low cell numbers were processed using SMART-Seq v4 Ultra Low Input.

Study conclusions and caveats: It was a weaker secondary response, yet one that peaked faster, at day 5 versus 15. Although most clonotypes did not, a small share appeared in both CD4 and CD8 compartments. Clones that expanded after primary vaccination mostly reappeared after the booster (less than 98% CD4, about 89% CD8).

One entry per CDR3 protein, called by TCRdb with MiXCR from the 5' RACE reads. The sample holds some 420,000 distinct CDR3 sequences; about 19% are singletons and the top ten take about a sixth. Germline CDR1 SGHAT, CDR2 FQNNGV. The CDR3 sequence is 14 residues long. With 2 bases removed from V and 3 bases from J, the gap between germline ends came to 7 bases. The TCR originated in a man aged 18 to 35 who received the YFV17D yellow fever vaccine. The chain has TRBV11-2 and TRBJ2-2; D is ambiguous. Material: PBMCs, obtained before the yellow fever booster vaccination. The CDR3 DNA reads TGTGCCAGCAGCTTACGGCCGGACACCGGGGAGCTGTTTTTT. Residues: CASSLRPDTGELFF.